Following are 13 T cell receptor beta chains from one sample sequenced in a study of OX40 agonist ivuxolimab in advanced cancers. Repertoires were generated with immunoSEQ multiplex PCR, while TCRdb's copy carries only in-frame clones and drops some. The table records about 59,000 clones, more than 85% of them present only once. The starting material was CD4+ or CD8+ T cells sorted from blood, obtained in a trial of the OX40 agonist ivuxolimab. Source of these receptors: an adult with an advanced solid tumor such as melanoma, head and neck, liver or kidney cancer.

This clone came up once. The rearrangement uses TRBV5-1 and TRBJ2-3, with 11 bases that match TRBD2. The CDR3 spans 18 residues. The V segment lost 1 base and the J segment 1 base; nucleotides outside the gene matches: 8. Germline V gene sequence: CDR1 SGHRS, CDR2 YFSETQ. The CDR3 reads CASSLLTSGEAGTDTQYF. The CDR3 nucleotides read TGCGCCAGCAGCTTGTTGACTAGCGGGGAGGCGGGCACAGATACGCAGTATTTT. The variable domain in full, with the rest retrieved from reference TRBV5-1 and TRBJ2-3, is KAGVTQTPRYLIKTRGQQVTLSCSPISGHRSVSWYQQTPGQGLQFLFEYFSETQRNKGNFPGRFSGRQFSNSRSEMNVSTLELGDSALYLCASSLLTSGEAGTDTQYFGPGTRLTVL.

This clone has only one observation. This chain links TRBV7-9 with TRBJ1-1, with a tentative D call TRBD1 (5 bases). V was clipped by 2 bases and J by 2 bases, with 12 bases between them. Germline V gene lookup returns CDR1 SEHNR and CDR2 FQNEAQ (reference sequence). CDR3 length: 15 amino acids. This CDR3 reads CASSLSGNSNTEAFF. The CDR3 nucleotides read TGTGCCAGCAGCTTATCAGGGAACTCAAACACTGAAGCTTTCTTT. The full variable domain, in which reference TRBV7-9 and TRBJ1-1 provide the parts outside the CDR3, is DTGVSQNPRHKITKRGQNVTFRCDPISEHNRLYWYRQTLGQGPEFLTYFQNEAQLEKSRLLSDRFSAERPKGSFSTLEIQRTEQGDSAMYLCASSLSGNSNTEAFFGQGTRLTVV.

The CDR3 is CASSETPGAGVRETQYF. CDR3 coding DNA: TGTGCCAGCAGTGAAACCCCTGGAGCGGGAGTCAGGGAGACCCAGTACTTC. This rearrangement joins TRBV2 to TRBJ2-5, with 8 bases identical to TRBD2. Germline V gene sequence: CDR1 SNHLY, CDR2 FYNNEI. V lost 2 bases, J lost 5 bases, and 13 bases stayed unmatched. CDR3 length: 17 amino acids.

This sequence joins TRBV5-4 and TRBJ2-7, with D perhaps matching TRBD1 or TRBD2 (6 bases each). CDR1 is SGHNT, CDR2 YYREEE, per germline (reference sequence). The ends were cut back, 4 bases at V and 3 bases at J, with 14 bases in the middle. The CDR3 extends over 14 amino acids. The CDR3 coding sequence is TGTGCCAGCAGCGGAGGGGACACCTACTACGAGCAGTACTTC. As protein: CASSGGDTYYEQYF.

The table lists this clone with a count of one. The V and J genes are TRBV7-6 and TRBJ2-1; D is unresolved. The germline V and J ends were trimmed by 2 bases and 4 bases, with 15 bases remaining between them. The germline gives CDR1 SGHVS, CDR2 FNYEAQ. The length of the CDR3 is 16 residues. CDR3 sequence reads: CASSLTPQRPYNEQFF. The CDR3 DNA reads TGTGCCAGCAGCTTAACCCCGCAGAGGCCATACAATGAGCAGTTCTTC.

V is TRBV10-3 and J is TRBJ1-2; unclear D gene. Trimming pared 2 bases from V and 8 bases from J, leaving 9 bases between. Germline loops: CDR1 ENHRY, CDR2 SYGVKD. This CDR3 region has 12 residues. The CDR3 DNA sequence: TGTGCCATCAGTGAGAGTCAGCTGGGCTACACCTTC. Protein sequence: CAISESQLGYTF.

The rearrangement links TRBV5-4 to TRBJ2-7; D is unclear. The V gene's germline CDR1 is SGHNT and CDR2 YYREEE (reference sequence). CDR3 length: 11 residues. V lost 9 bases, J lost 0 bases, and 7 bases lay in between. The CDR3 DNA follows: TGTGCCACTCGAAGCTCCTACGAGCAGTACTTC. This translates into CATRSSYEQYF.

V gene TRBV19 combines with J gene TRBJ2-2, with a weak D call TRBD2 (5 bases). This CDR3 spans 15 amino acids. Trimming pared 3 bases from V and 1 base from J, leaving 9 bases between. Germline V gene lookup returns CDR1 LNHDA and CDR2 SQIVND (reference sequence). CDR3 DNA: TGTGCCAGTAGTATGGACGGACTGAACACCGGGGAGCTGTTTTTT. Encoded protein: CASSMDGLNTGELFF.

V and J are TRBV5-1 and TRBJ1-1; D may be TRBD1 (5 bases). V was clipped by 4 bases and J by 0 bases, with 13 bases between them. Per germline, CDR1 SGHRS and CDR2 YFSETQ. This CDR3 is built from 15 residues. The CDR3 region is CASSIGRGVNTEAFF. CDR3 DNA sequence: TGCGCCAGCAGCATTGGGAGGGGCGTGAACACTGAAGCTTTCTTT. Together with reference TRBV5-1 and TRBJ1-1, the CDR3 gives the full variable domain: KAGVTQTPRYLIKTRGQQVTLSCSPISGHRSVSWYQQTPGQGLQFLFEYFSETQRNKGNFPGRFSGRQFSNSRSEMNVSTLELGDSALYLCASSIGRGVNTEAFFGQGTRLTVV.

The chain has TRBV5-6 and TRBJ2-7; D may be TRBD1 or TRBD2 (5 bases each). V lost 3 bases to trimming and J lost 3 bases, with 13 bases between them. The CDR3 has 14 amino acids. CDR1 SGHDT and CDR2 YYEEEE come from the germline V gene. CDR3 bases: TGTGCCAGCAGCTGGGGAGACAGTAACTACGAGCAGTACTTC. Translating it yields CASSWGDSNYEQYF.

The chain couples TRBV9 to TRBJ2-3, with 9 nucleotides matching TRBD2. The CDR3 extends over 19 amino acids. Germline lookup yields CDR1 SGDLS and CDR2 YYNGEE. After removal of 0 bases from V and 2 bases from J, the junction contained 13 bases not matched to a gene. This chain's CDR3 is CASSVEETSGAYYTDTQYF. As DNA, the CDR3 is TGTGCCAGCAGCGTAGAGGAGACTAGCGGTGCTTATTACACAGATACGCAGTATTTT.

This chain joins TRBV7-9 and TRBJ2-1; 14 nucleotides agree with TRBD2. V lost 1 base and J lost 5; bases outside the gene matches: 10. The CDR3 sequence is 19 residues long. CDR1 is SEHNR and CDR2 is FQNEAQ in the germline V gene (reference sequence). As DNA, the CDR3 is TGTGCCAGCAGCTTAGAGGGGCAAGGGACTAGCGGGAGCCACAATGAGCAGTTCTTC. Protein: CASSLEGQGTSGSHNEQFF.

This chain joins TRBV10-3 and TRBJ1-2, with D possibly TRBD1 on 5 matching bases. Germline V gene sequence: CDR1 ENHRY, CDR2 SYGVKD. V lost 0 bases and J 8 bases, leaving 13 bases between the germline ends. This CDR3 is 14 amino acids long. In DNA, the CDR3 is TGTGCCATCAGTGAGTCGATAGGGGCAGGAGGCTACACCTTC. Translation: CAISESIGAGGYTF.